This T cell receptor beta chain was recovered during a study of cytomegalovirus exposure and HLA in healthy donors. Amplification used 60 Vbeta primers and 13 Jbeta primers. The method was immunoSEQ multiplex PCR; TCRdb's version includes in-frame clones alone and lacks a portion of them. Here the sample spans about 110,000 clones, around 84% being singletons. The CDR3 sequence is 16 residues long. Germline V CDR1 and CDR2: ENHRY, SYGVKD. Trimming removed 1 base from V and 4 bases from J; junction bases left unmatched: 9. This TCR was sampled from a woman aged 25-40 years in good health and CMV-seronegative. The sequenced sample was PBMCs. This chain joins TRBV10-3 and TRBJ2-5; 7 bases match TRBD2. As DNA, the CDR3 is TGTGCCATCAGTGAGTACCCTAGCGGATCGGGAGAGACCCAGTACTTC. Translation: CAISEYPSGSGETQYF.